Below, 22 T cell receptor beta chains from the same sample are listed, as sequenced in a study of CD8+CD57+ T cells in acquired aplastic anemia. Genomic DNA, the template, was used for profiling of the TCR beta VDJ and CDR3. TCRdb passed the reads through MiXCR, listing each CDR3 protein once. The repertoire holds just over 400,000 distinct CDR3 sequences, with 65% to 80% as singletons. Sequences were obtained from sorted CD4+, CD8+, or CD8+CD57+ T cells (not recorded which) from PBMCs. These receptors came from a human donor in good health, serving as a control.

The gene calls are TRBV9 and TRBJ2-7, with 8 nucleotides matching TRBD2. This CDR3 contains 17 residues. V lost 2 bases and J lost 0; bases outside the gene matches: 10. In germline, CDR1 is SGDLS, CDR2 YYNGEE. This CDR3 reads CASSVSGLTSGSYEQYF. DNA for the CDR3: TGTGCCAGCAGCGTGTCCGGATTAACTAGCGGCTCCTACGAGCAGTACTTC.

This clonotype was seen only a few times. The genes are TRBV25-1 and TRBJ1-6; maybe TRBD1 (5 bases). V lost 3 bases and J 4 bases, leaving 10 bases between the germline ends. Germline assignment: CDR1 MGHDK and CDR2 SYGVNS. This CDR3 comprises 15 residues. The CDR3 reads CASSDSQAYNSPLHF. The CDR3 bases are TGTGCCAGCAGTGACTCACAGGCGTATAATTCACCCCTCCACTTT.

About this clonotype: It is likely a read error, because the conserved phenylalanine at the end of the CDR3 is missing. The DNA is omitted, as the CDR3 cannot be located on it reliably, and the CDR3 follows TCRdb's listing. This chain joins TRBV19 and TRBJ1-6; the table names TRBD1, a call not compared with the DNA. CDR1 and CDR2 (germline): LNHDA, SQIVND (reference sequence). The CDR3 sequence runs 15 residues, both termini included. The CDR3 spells CASRTNRDANSPLQG.

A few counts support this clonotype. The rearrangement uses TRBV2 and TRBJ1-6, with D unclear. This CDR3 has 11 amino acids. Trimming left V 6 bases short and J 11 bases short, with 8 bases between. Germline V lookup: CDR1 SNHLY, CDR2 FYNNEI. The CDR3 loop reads CASSGQTPLHF. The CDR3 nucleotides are TGTGCCAGCAGCGGGCAGACACCCCTCCACTTT.

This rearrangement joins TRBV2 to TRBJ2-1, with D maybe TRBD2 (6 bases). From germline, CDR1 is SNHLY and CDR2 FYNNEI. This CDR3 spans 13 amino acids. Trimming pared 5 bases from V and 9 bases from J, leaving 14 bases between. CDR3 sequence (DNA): TGTGCCAGCAGTAAAGTCTTGGGGGGTGAGCAGTTCTTC. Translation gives CASSKVLGGEQFF.

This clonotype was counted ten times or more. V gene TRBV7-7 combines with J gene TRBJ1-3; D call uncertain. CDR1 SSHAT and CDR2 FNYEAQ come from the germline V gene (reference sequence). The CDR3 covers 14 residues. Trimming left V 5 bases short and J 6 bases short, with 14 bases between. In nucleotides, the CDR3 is TGTGCCAGCAGCCCGCAGCCTTCTTCAAACACCATATATTTT. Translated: CASSPQPSSNTIYF.

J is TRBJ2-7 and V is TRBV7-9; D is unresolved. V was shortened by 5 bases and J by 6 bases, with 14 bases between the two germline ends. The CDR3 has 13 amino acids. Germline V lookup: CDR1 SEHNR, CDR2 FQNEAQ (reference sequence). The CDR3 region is CASSDIPACEQYF. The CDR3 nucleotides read TGTGCCAGCAGCGACATTCCGGCGTGCGAGCAGTACTTC.

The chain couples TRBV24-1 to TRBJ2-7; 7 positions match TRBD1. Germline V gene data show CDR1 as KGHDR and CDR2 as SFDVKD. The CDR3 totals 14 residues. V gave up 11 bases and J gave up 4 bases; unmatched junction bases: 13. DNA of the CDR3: TGTGCCAGTAGTATACGAGGGGGCATGTACGAGCAGTACTTC. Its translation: CASSIRGGMYEQYF.

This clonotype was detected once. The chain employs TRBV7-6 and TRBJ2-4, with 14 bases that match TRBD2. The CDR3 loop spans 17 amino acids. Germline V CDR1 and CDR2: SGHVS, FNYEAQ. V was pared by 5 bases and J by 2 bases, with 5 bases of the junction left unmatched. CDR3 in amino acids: CASSPGLAGGTKNIQYF. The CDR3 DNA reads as TGTGCCAGCAGCCCCGGACTAGCGGGGGGAACCAAAAACATTCAGTACTTC.

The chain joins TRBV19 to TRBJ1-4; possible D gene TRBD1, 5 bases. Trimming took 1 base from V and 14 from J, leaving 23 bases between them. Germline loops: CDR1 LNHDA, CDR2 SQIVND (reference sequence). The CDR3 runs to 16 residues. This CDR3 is CASSIVWTRGFEILFF. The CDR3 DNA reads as TGTGCCAGTAGTATAGTTTGGACAAGGGGCTTCGAAATTCTGTTTTTT.

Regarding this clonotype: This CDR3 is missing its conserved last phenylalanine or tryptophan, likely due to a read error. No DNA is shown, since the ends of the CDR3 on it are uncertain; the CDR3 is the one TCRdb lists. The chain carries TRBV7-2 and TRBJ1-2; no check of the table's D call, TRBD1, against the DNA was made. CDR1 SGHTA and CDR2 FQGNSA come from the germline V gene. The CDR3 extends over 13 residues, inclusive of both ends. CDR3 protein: CASSSGTEAQYTV.

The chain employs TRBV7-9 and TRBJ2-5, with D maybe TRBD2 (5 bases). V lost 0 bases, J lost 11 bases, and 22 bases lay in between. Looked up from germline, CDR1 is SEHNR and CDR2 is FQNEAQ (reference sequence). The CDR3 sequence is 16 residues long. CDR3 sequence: CASSLAETTASEQQYF. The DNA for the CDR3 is TGTGCCAGCAGCTTAGCCGAGACTACGGCTTCCGAGCAGCAGTACTTC.

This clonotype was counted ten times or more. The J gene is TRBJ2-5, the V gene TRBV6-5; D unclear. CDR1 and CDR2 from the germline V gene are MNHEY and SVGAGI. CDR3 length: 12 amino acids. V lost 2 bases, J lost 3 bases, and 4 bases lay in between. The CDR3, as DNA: TGTGCCAGCAGTTACGGGAAAGAGACCCAGTACTTC. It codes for CASSYGKETQYF.

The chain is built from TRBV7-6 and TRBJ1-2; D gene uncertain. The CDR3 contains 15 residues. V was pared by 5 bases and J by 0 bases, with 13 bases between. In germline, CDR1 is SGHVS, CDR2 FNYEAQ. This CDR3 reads CASSVVGSANYGYTF. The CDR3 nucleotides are TGTGCCAGCAGCGTAGTGGGCTCGGCTAACTATGGCTACACCTTC.

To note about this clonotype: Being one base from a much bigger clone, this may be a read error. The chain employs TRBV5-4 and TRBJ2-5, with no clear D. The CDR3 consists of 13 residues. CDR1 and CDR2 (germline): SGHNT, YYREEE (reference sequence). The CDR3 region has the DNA TGTGCCAGCAGCTTGGAAAGTGGAGAGACCCAGTGCTTC. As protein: CASSLESGETQCF.

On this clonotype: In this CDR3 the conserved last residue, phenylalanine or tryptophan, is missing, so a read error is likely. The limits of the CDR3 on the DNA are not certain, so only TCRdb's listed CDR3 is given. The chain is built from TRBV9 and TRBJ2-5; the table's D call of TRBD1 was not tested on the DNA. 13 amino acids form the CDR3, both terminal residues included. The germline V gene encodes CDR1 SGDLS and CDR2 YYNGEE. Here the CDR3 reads CASSEGKPNTKRL.

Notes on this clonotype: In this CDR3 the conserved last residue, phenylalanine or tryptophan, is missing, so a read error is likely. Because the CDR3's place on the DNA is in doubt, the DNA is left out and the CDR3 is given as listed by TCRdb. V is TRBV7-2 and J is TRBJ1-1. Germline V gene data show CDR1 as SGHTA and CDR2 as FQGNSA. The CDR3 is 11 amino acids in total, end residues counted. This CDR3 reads CASSQYTEACI.

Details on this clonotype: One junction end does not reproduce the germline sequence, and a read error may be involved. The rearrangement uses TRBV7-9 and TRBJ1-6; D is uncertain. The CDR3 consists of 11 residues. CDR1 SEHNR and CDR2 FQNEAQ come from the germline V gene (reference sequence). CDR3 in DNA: TGTGCCAGCGGCTTCGATTCTCCGCTCCACTTT. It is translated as CASGFDSPLHF.

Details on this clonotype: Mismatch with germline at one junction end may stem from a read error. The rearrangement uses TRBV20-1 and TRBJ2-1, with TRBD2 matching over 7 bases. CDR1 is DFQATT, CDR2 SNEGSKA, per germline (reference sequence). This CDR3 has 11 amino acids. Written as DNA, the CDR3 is TGCAGTGCTAGCGGACTAGATATGAGCCTTTTC. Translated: CSASGLDMSLF.

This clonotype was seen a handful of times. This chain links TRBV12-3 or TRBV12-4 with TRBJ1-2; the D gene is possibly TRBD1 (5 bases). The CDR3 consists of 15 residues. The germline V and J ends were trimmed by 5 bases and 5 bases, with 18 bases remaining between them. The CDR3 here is CASSEGAGTLYGYTF. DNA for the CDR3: TGTGCCAGCAGTGAAGGGGCAGGGACTTTATATGGCTACACCTTC.

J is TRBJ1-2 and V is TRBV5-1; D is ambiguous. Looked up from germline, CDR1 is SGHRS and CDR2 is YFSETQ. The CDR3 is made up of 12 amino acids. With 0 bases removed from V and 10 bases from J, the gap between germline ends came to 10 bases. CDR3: CASSLAQEAYTF. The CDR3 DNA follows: TGCGCCAGCAGCTTGGCGCAGGAGGCCTACACCTTC.

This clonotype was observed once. The CDR3, as DNA: TGTGCCAGCAGCCTCCACACCGGGACTTACACGACCCAGTACTTC. It codes for CASSLHTGTYTTQYF. The V gene is TRBV7-3, the J gene TRBJ2-5, with D perhaps TRBD2 (6 bases). CDR1 is SGHTA and CDR2 is FQGTGA in the germline V gene. The CDR3 extends over 15 amino acids. V was trimmed by 5 bases and J by 7 bases, leaving 20 bases between them.